This TCR beta chain was obtained from a study of cytomegalovirus exposure and HLA in healthy donors. Findings and limits, study-wide: When a later analysis was performed, an Asian-associated ancestry cluster reportedly had fewer N-insertions than the roughly 690-donor mean. Owing to their indistinguishability, certain V segments, notably TRBV6-2 and TRBV6-3, were excluded.

PCR used 60 Vbeta primers and 13 Jbeta primers. Sequenced by immunoSEQ multiplex PCR; TCRdb stores in-frame clones only, minus some. Found here are 100,000 to 150,000 clones, about 70% of them singletons; the top ten hold 6% to 8%. CDR1 is MDHEN, CDR2 SYDVKM, per germline. This CDR3 is built from 17 residues. Trimming stripped 8 bases from V and 0 bases from J, with 22 bases between. Worth noting for this clone: Its antigen is not known.

The chain links TRBV28 to TRBJ1-1, with D maybe TRBD1 (5 bases). The specimen sequenced was PBMCs. The TCR originated in a male donor in good health and CMV-seronegative. The chain's CDR3 is CASCSILGAGMNTEAFF. DNA of the CDR3: TGTGCCAGCTGCTCTATCCTAGGGGCTGGGATGAACACTGAAGCTTTCTTT.